This T cell receptor beta chain was recorded in a study of blood T cell repertoires in COVID-19. Study summary: Sites in the United States, Italy and Spain provided acute and convalescent COVID-19 samples.

Methods used by the authors: How many nucleated cells were present was estimated from reference gene primer amplification. The protocol was immunoSEQ multiplex PCR, while the TCRdb copy is restricted to in-frame clones and leaves out a portion. Clone size and the V and J calls come from that table; the DNA yielded D and trimming. Here the sample spans 200,000 to 300,000 clones, 75% to 90% being singletons. The length of the CDR3 is 14 residues. Germline assignment: CDR1 SEHNR and CDR2 FQNEAQ (reference sequence). Trimming shortened V by 2 bases and J by 8 bases, and 10 bases separated the two germline ends.

The rearrangement uses TRBV7-9 and TRBJ1-6, with TRBD1 as a possible D gene (5 bases). The sequencing sample was made of peripheral blood. The source of this sequence is a man aged 30 to 45 with active or convalescent COVID-19. Written as DNA, the CDR3 is TGTGCCAGCAGCTTATTAGGGGAGGATTCACCCCTCCACTTT. Translated, it gives CASSLLGEDSPLHF.